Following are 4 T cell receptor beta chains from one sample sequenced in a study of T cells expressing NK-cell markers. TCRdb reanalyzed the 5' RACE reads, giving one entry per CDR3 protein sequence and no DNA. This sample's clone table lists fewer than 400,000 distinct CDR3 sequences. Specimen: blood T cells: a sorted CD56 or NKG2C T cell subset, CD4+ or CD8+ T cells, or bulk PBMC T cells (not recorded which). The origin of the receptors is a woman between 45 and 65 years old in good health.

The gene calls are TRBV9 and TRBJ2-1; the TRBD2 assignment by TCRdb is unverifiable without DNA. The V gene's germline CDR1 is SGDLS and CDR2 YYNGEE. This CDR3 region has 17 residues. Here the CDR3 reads CASSVEGGRGTYNEQFF.

CDR3 sequence: CSARSSDRSADTQYF. The gene calls are TRBV20-1 and TRBJ2-3; TCRdb's D call of TRBD1 is untestable without DNA. CDR1 and CDR2 from the germline V gene are DFQATT and SNEGSKA (reference sequence). This CDR3 has 15 amino acids.

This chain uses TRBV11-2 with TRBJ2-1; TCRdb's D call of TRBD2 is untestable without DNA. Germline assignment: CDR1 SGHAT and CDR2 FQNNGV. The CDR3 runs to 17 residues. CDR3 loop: CASSPWGLQREYNEQFF.

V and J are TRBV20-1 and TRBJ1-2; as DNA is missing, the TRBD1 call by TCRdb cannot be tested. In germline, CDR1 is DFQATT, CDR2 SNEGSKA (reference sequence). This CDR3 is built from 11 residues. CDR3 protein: CSVLGQGRYTF.